The 14 T cell receptor beta chains in this list originate from one sample, sequenced in a study of blood T cell repertoires in COVID-19. Clones were read by immunoSEQ multiplex PCR, and TCRdb kept only the in-frame ones, dropping some. The sample lists 100,000 or so clones, 90% to 95% occurring once. Sequencing was performed on peripheral blood. These receptors were collected from a man over 45 with acute or convalescent COVID-19.

This clone was seen once. The gene calls are TRBV9 and TRBJ2-2; TRBD1 agrees at 7 bases. Trimming cost V 1 base and J 4 bases; bases outside gene matches: 7. This CDR3 is built from 16 residues. From germline, CDR1 is SGDLS and CDR2 YYNGEE. The CDR3 region is CASSVYPGTATGELFF. The DNA for the CDR3 is TGTGCCAGCAGCGTATACCCCGGGACAGCCACCGGGGAGCTGTTTTTT.

The J gene is TRBJ2-7, the V gene TRBV4-3; tentative D call: TRBD1 (6 bases). V shed 0 bases and J shed 2 bases, with 11 bases lying between them. Germline V gene data show CDR1 as LGHNA and CDR2 as YSLEER. The CDR3 loop spans 15 amino acids. The CDR3 reads CASSQEMGQAYEQYF. The CDR3 DNA follows: TGCGCCAGCAGCCAAGAAATGGGACAAGCCTACGAGCAGTACTTC.

This clone was seen only once. The CDR3: CAAGTAPGNTIYF. CDR3 DNA: TGTGCCGCTGGGACAGCCCCTGGAAACACCATATATTTT. The chain combines TRBV10-3 with TRBJ1-3; 7 bases match TRBD1. V gave up 11 bases and J gave up 2 bases; unmatched junction bases: 6. This CDR3 spans 13 amino acids. In germline, CDR1 is ENHRY, CDR2 SYGVKD.

The CDR3, as DNA: TGTGCCAGCAGTGAATTGACAGGGCAAACCTACGAGCAGTACTTC. Protein: CASSELTGQTYEQYF. V usage is TRBV25-1 and J usage is TRBJ2-7, with 7 bases lining up with TRBD1. The V gene end was trimmed by 1 base and the J gene end by 2 bases; junction bases not matched to a gene: 5. Germline CDR1 is MGHDK and CDR2 is SYGVNS. CDR3 length equals 15 residues.

The rearrangement uses TRBV18 and TRBJ2-1; 8 bases align to TRBD2. CDR3 size: 14 residues. Looked up from germline, CDR1 is KGHSH and CDR2 is LQKENI. Unmatched junction bases numbered 8, after V lost 6 bases and J lost 7 bases. CDR3 nucleotides: TGTGCCAGCTCTCTCACGTCGGGGGGGAATGAGCAGTTCTTC. Translating it yields CASSLTSGGNEQFF.

The genes are TRBV12-3 or TRBV12-4 and TRBJ1-5; D unresolved. V dropped 4 bases and J dropped 5 bases, with 9 bases sitting between them. There are 13 residues in the CDR3. Here the CDR3 DNA reads TGTGCCAGCAGTTCCCGGGTTGATCAGCCCCAGCATTTT. Amino acids: CASSSRVDQPQHF.

This clone came up once. The chain has TRBV19 and TRBJ2-1; D perhaps matches TRBD1 (6 bases). CDR1 and CDR2 (germline): LNHDA, SQIVND (reference sequence). CDR3 size: 15 residues. Trimming removed 8 bases from V and 4 bases from J, with 18 bases in between. CDR3 residues: CASSEGQHLYNEQFF. Here the CDR3 DNA reads TGTGCCAGTTCGGAAGGACAGCACTTATACAATGAGCAGTTCTTC.

As DNA, the CDR3 is TGTGCCAGCAGCTTAATGCGGGGGGCGGGGGAGCAGTACTTC. Residues: CASSLMRGAGEQYF. The chain carries TRBV7-8 and TRBJ2-7; the match to TRBD2 covers 8 bases. This CDR3 has 14 residues. Germline-derived CDR1 and CDR2 are SGHVS and FQNEAQ. V shed 2 bases and J 7 bases; nucleotides not matched to a gene: 7.

This clone was seen a handful of times. The V call is TRBV19, the J call TRBJ1-1; perhaps TRBD1 as D (6 bases). CDR3 length equals 16 residues. Germline V lookup: CDR1 LNHDA, CDR2 SQIVND (reference sequence). V dropped 4 bases and J dropped 6 bases, with 21 bases sitting between them. In DNA form, the CDR3 reads TGTGCCAGTAGTACATTTACAGGGATCTCCCATGCTGAAGCTTTCTTT. It specifies CASSTFTGISHAEAFF. Supplemented by reference TRBV19 and TRBJ1-1, the full variable domain reads DGGITQSPKYLFRKEGQNVTLSCEQNLNHDAMYWYRQDPGQGLRLIYYSQIVNDFQKGDIAEGYSVSREKKESFPLTVTSAQKNPTAFYLCASSTFTGISHAEAFFGQGTRLTVV.

This clone was recorded once. The chain is built from TRBV5-6 and TRBJ2-5, with 7 bases aligning to TRBD1. CDR1 is SGHDT, CDR2 YYEEEE, per germline. V was clipped by 4 bases and J by 3 bases; unmatched bases: 9. The CDR3 totals 15 residues. CDR3 region: CASSIGTAVKETQYF. For the CDR3, the DNA is TGTGCCAGCAGCATAGGGACAGCTGTAAAAGAGACCCAGTACTTC.

The V call is TRBV19, the J call TRBJ1-5; the match to TRBD1 covers 7 bases. The CDR3 is 14 residues long. CDR1 and CDR2 from the germline V gene are LNHDA and SQIVND (reference sequence). V lost 5 bases, J lost 4 bases, and 5 bases stayed unmatched. In DNA, the CDR3 is TGTGCCAGTAGTCCACGGGACAGTAATCAGCCCCAGCATTTT. Its protein is CASSPRDSNQPQHF.

CDR3 sequence reads: CASSESRANKNIQYF. The CDR3 DNA reads TGCGCCAGCAGTGAGTCGAGGGCTAACAAAAACATTCAGTACTTC. The chain joins TRBV10-1 to TRBJ2-4; D possibly corresponds to TRBD2 (5 bases). The CDR3 totals 15 residues. Germline CDR1 and CDR2: WNHNN and SYGVQD (reference sequence). The V gene lost 0 bases and the J gene lost 3 bases, with 9 bases spanning the gap.

The chain uses TRBV6-5 and TRBJ1-1; 7 bases match TRBD1. This CDR3 region has 13 residues. Trimming removed 1 base from V and 8 bases from J; junction bases left unmatched: 4. Germline V gives CDR1 MNHEY, CDR2 SVGAGI. The CDR3 coding sequence is TGTGCCAGCAGTTACTTACTGGGACAGGAAGCTTTCTTT. This sequence encodes CASSYLLGQEAFF.

The chain recombines TRBV7-9 with TRBJ1-2; D might be TRBD1 (5 bases). V gave up 1 base and J gave up 8 bases, with 11 bases separating them. Germline V gene lookup returns CDR1 SEHNR and CDR2 FQNEAQ (reference sequence). This CDR3 comprises 13 residues. The CDR3 reads CASSLEAGRGYTF. CDR3 DNA: TGTGCCAGCAGCTTAGAAGCGGGGCGAGGCTACACCTTC.